The T cell receptor (beta chain) under discussion was sequenced for a study of cytomegalovirus exposure and HLA in healthy donors. The PCR used 60 Vbeta and 13 Jbeta primers. Assay: immunoSEQ multiplex PCR; the TCRdb copy retains only in-frame clones and omits some. The data contain approximately 110,000 clones, roughly 81% of them singletons. The germline V and J ends were trimmed by 6 bases and 8 bases, with 17 bases remaining between them. There are 13 residues in the CDR3. Germline assignment: CDR1 MNHNS and CDR2 SASEGT. The clonotype was recovered from a woman in her 30s in good health and CMV-seronegative. The J gene is TRBJ2-7, the V gene TRBV6-1; perhaps TRBD1 as D (5 bases). Sequenced material: PBMCs. In nucleotides, the CDR3 is TGTGCCAGCAGCCTGAATGAAGGGGCGAAGCAGTACTTC. It translates to CASSLNEGAKQYF.